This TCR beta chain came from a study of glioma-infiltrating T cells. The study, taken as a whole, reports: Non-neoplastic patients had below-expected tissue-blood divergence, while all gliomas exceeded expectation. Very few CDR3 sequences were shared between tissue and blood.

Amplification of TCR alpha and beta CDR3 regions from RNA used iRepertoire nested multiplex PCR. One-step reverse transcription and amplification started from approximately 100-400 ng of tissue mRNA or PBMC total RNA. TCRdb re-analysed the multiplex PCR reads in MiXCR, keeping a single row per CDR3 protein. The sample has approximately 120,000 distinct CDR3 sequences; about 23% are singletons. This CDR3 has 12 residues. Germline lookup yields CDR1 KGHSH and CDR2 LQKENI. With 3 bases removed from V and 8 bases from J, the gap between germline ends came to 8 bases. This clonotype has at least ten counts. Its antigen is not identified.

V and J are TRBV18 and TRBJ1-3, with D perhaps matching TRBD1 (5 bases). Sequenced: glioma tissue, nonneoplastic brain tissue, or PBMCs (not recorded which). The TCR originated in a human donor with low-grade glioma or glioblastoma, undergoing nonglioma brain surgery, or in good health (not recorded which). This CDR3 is CASSPQGDTIYF. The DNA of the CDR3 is TGTGCCAGCTCACCCCAAGGGGACACCATATATTTT.